These T cell receptor beta chains were read from a single sample in a study of cytomegalovirus exposure and HLA in healthy donors. The assay was immunoSEQ multiplex PCR, and TCRdb's table has in-frame clones only and misses some. Found here are around 140,000 clones, approximately 8.9% of them singletons; the top ten hold roughly 6.4%. Input material: PBMCs. Receptors originate from a middle-aged woman in good health and CMV-seropositive. CDR3s include the opening cysteine and the closing phenylalanine or tryptophan. The D gene is left open where the match is weak. Only part of the rows carry a size: once, few, many, or a class if the clone is expanded.

len | j_gene | d_gene | v_gene | abundance | CDR3aa | CDR3nt
16 | TRBJ1-6 | - | TRBV7-9 | few | CASSRDTVSYNSPLHF | TGTGCCAGCAGTCGAGACACCGTCTCCTATAATTCACCCCTCCACTTT
16 | TRBJ1-5 | - | TRBV6-6 | - | CASSYSGQGSGQPQHF | TGTGCCAGCAGTTACTCGGGGCAGGGTAGTGGTCAGCCCCAGCATTTT
18 | TRBJ2-5 | TRBD2 | TRBV14 | few | CASSQDRARSGGQETQYF | TGTGCCAGCAGCCAAGATAGGGCAAGGAGCGGGGGACAAGAGACCCAGTACTTC
14 | TRBJ2-1 | TRBD2 | TRBV7-2 | - | CASSPSGGKVEQFF | TGTGCCAGCAGCCCCAGCGGGGGGAAGGTTGAGCAGTTCTTC
15 | TRBJ1-5 | - | TRBV6-5 | - | CASSPPGGSNQPQHF | TGTGCCAGCAGTCCCCCGGGGGGGAGCAATCAGCCCCAGCATTTT
16 | TRBJ1-6 | - | TRBV7-2 | few | CASSPTGNSYNSPLHF | TGTGCCAGCAGCCCCACAGGGAACTCCTATAATTCACCCCTCCACTTT
13 | TRBJ1-5 | TRBD1 | TRBV19 | few | CASSGTGNQPQHF | TGTGCCAGTAGTGGGACAGGGAATCAGCCCCAGCATTTT
13 | TRBJ1-5 | - | TRBV2 | - | CASSEGQEQPQHF | TGTGCCAGCAGTGAGGGGCAGGAACAGCCCCAGCATTTT
15 | TRBJ2-1 | TRBD2 | TRBV5-4 | few | CASSFPSGGADEQFF | TGTGCCAGCAGCTTTCCTAGCGGGGGGGCCGATGAGCAGTTCTTC
14 | TRBJ2-3 | TRBD2 | TRBV29-1 | few | CSVATSGGSDTQYF | TGCAGCGTTGCTACTAGCGGGGGGTCAGATACGCAGTATTTT
18 | TRBJ1-3 | - | TRBV7-6 | - | CASSSGIVGAASGNTIYF | TGTGCCAGCAGCTCCGGTATCGTTGGGGCGGCCTCTGGAAACACCATATATTTT
13 | TRBJ1-1 | TRBD1 | TRBV7-9 | - | CASSLQGWEGAFF | TGTGCCAGCAGCCTACAGGGGTGGGAAGGGGCTTTCTTT
15 | TRBJ2-5 | TRBD1 | TRBV9 | few | CASSVGQGIQETQYF | TGTGCCAGCAGCGTAGGACAGGGCATCCAAGAGACCCAGTACTTC
13 | TRBJ2-5 | - | TRBV6-5 | - | CASSYGRGETQYF | TGTGCCAGCAGTTACGGCAGGGGAGAGACCCAGTACTTC
15 | TRBJ1-1 | - | TRBV27 | - | CASSLAGGLNTEAFF | TGTGCCAGCAGTTTAGCGGGGGGACTGAACACTGAAGCTTTCTTT
17 | TRBJ2-5 | TRBD2 | TRBV5-1 | - | CASSLEPGLAGPKTQYF | TGCGCCAGCAGCTTGGAACCGGGACTAGCGGGGCCGAAGACCCAGTACTTC
15 | TRBJ2-2 | - | TRBV5-1 | - | CASSLGLTNTGELFF | TGCGCCAGCAGCTTGGGACTCACGAACACCGGGGAGCTGTTTTTT
16 | TRBJ1-3 | - | TRBV2 | few | CASSPIGGTSGNTIYF | TGTGCCAGCAGCCCCATTGGCGGGACTTCTGGAAACACCATATATTTT
15 | TRBJ2-5 | TRBD1 | TRBV19 | - | CASSPTDRVGETQYF | TGTGCCAGTAGTCCTACGGACAGGGTGGGGGAGACCCAGTACTTC
16 | TRBJ2-2 | - | TRBV7-8 | few | CASSAPSGVNTGELFF | TGTGCCAGCAGCGCACCCTCCGGGGTTAACACCGGGGAGCTGTTTTTT
13 | TRBJ1-2 | - | TRBV5-6 | few | CASSARWNYGYTF | TGTGCCAGCAGCGCTAGGTGGAACTATGGCTACACCTTC
15 | TRBJ2-2 | - | TRBV2 | few | CASSEARGPTGELFF | TGTGCCAGCAGTGAAGCCAGGGGACCCACCGGGGAGCTGTTTTTT
16 | TRBJ2-3 | TRBD2 | TRBV11-3 | - | CASSPGTSGGPDTQYF | TGTGCCAGCAGCCCAGGGACTAGCGGGGGTCCAGATACGCAGTATTTT
13 | TRBJ1-2 | TRBD1 | TRBV6-4 | - | CASSDPGGYGYTF | TGTGCCAGCAGTGATCCAGGGGGCTATGGCTACACCTTC
14 | TRBJ1-1 | TRBD1 | TRBV6-1 | - | CASGPVTGVTEAFF | TGTGCCAGCGGACCAGTGACAGGGGTCACTGAAGCTTTCTTT
15 | TRBJ1-4 | TRBD1 | TRBV5-4 | many | CASSSGQGTNEKLFF | TGTGCCAGCAGCTCCGGACAGGGAACTAATGAAAAACTGTTTTTT
14 | TRBJ1-5 | - | TRBV2 | - | CASSEMAGGQPQHF | TGTGCCAGCAGTGAGATGGCAGGTGGCCAGCCCCAGCATTTT
12 | TRBJ2-7 | TRBD1 | TRBV5-6 | few | CASGTGFYEQYF | TGTGCCAGTGGGACAGGTTTCTACGAGCAGTACTTC
11 | TRBJ2-2 | - | TRBV6-1 | - | CASNRGGELFF | TGTGCCAGCAACCGCGGCGGGGAGCTGTTTTTT
16 | TRBJ2-3 | - | TRBV7-9 | - | CASSLAVPSGADTQYF | TGTGCCAGCAGCTTAGCCGTTCCGTCGGGGGCAGATACGCAGTATTTT
12 | TRBJ1-1 | - | TRBV11-3 | - | CASSRMETEAFF | TGTGCCAGCAGCCGTATGGAGACTGAAGCTTTCTTT
13 | TRBJ1-1 | - | TRBV7-9 | few | CASELQVYTEAFF | TGTGCCAGCGAGTTACAGGTTTACACTGAAGCTTTCTTT
14 | TRBJ1-1 | - | TRBV7-2 | few | CASSLAGEDTEAFF | TGTGCCAGCAGCTTAGCCGGGGAGGACACTGAAGCTTTCTTT
15 | TRBJ2-6 | TRBD1 | TRBV18 | few | CASSLDRAGANVLTF | TGTGCCAGCTCACTAGACAGGGCTGGGGCCAACGTCCTGACTTTC
15 | TRBJ1-2 | TRBD1 | TRBV18 | few | CASSQDRGVNYGYTF | TGTGCCAGCTCACAGGACAGGGGCGTGAACTATGGCTACACCTTC
14 | TRBJ2-3 | - | TRBV5-1 | - | CASSPGQYTDTQYF | TGCGCCAGCAGCCCCGGACAGTACACAGATACGCAGTATTTT
13 | TRBJ1-1 | - | TRBV4-3 | many | CASSQDPDTEAFF | TGCGCCAGCAGCCAAGATCCGGACACTGAAGCTTTCTTT
13 | TRBJ1-1 | TRBD1 | TRBV6-1 | few | CASRRTGVAEAFF | TGTGCCAGCAGGAGAACAGGGGTGGCTGAAGCTTTCTTT
12 | TRBJ1-1 | TRBD1 | TRBV7-9 | few | CASATGETEAFF | TGTGCCAGCGCGACAGGGGAGACTGAAGCTTTCTTT
16 | TRBJ1-3 | - | TRBV19 | - | CASSMKGRLVGNTIYF | TGTGCCAGTAGTATGAAGGGGAGGCTGGTCGGAAACACCATATATTTT
14 | TRBJ2-2 | - | TRBV5-1 | - | CASSEYPNTGELFF | TGCGCCAGCAGTGAGTACCCGAACACCGGGGAGCTGTTTTTT
13 | TRBJ1-1 | - | TRBV5-6 | few | CASSSSGGFLTFF | TGTGCCAGCAGCTCCTCCGGGGGGTTCTTGACTTTCTTT
14 | TRBJ1-1 | - | TRBV6-5 | few | CASSYPGQNTEAFF | TGTGCCAGCAGTTACCCAGGGCAGAACACTGAAGCTTTCTTT
14 | TRBJ1-1 | - | TRBV6-5 | few | CASSSLQGSTEAFF | TGTGCCAGCAGTAGCCTTCAGGGATCCACTGAAGCTTTCTTT
15 | TRBJ1-1 | TRBD1 | TRBV5-1 | - | CASSGWGQGDTEAFF | TGCGCCAGCAGCGGCTGGGGACAGGGTGACACTGAAGCTTTCTTT
14 | TRBJ2-6 | - | TRBV12-5 | few | CASGPGAWANVLTF | TGTGCTAGTGGCCCCGGAGCGTGGGCCAACGTCCTGACTTTC
17 | TRBJ2-5 | TRBD2 | TRBV19 | few | CASSISGRGKFQETQYF | TGTGCCAGTAGTATAAGTGGGCGGGGGAAGTTCCAAGAGACCCAGTACTTC
13 | TRBJ2-7 | - | TRBV9 | few | CASSGTSTYEQYF | TGTGCCAGCAGCGGGACAAGCACCTACGAGCAGTACTTC
14 | TRBJ2-7 | TRBD1 | TRBV6-5 | few | CASSLDRGHYEQYF | TGTGCCAGCAGCCTAGACAGGGGGCACTACGAGCAGTACTTC
12 | TRBJ1-1 | TRBD1 | TRBV9 | few | CASGGTGAEAFF | TGTGCCAGCGGCGGGACAGGGGCTGAAGCTTTCTTT
15 | TRBJ2-5 | - | TRBV5-1 | - | CASSLVPGVQETQYF | TGCGCCAGCAGCTTGGTTCCGGGAGTCCAAGAGACCCAGTACTTC
14 | TRBJ2-1 | - | TRBV19 | few | CASSPGQYYNEQFF | TGTGCCAGTAGTCCCGGACAGTATTACAATGAGCAGTTCTTC
14 | TRBJ2-7 | - | TRBV5-8 | few | CASSLEVGAYEQYF | TGTGCCAGCAGCCTTGAGGTAGGGGCCTACGAGCAGTACTTC